Given below is one T cell receptor beta chain in context. Only one count was recorded for this clone. The antigen this receptor binds is unknown. The record has no base qualities; no much larger clone is one base away. Inclusive of the bounding cysteine and phenylalanine, the CDR3 is 18 residues long. Only CDR3 DNA is held: 54 bases, read in frame from base 1. A distance of 20 bases separates the germline ends of V and J, which lose 2 bases and 0 bases respectively. CDR1 and CDR2, looked up from the germline V gene, are SGHRS and YFSETQ. This sample stems from a study of T cell responses to AZD1222 COVID-19 vaccine (dated by TCRdb to the early 2020s). As for the study more broadly: AZD1222 recipients whose second dose came at about 4 weeks and those whose second dose came at about 12 weeks were combined into one group, since spike-specific TCR depth and breadth did not differ between the two schedules. A total of about 230 trial participants underwent TCR sequencing, of whom 200 to 220 received two doses of AZD1222 and some 25 received two doses of the MenACWY control vaccine. Trial participants were enrolled by age into 18-55, 56-69 and 70-plus year subgroups, with around 140, 26 and 57 TCR-sequenced participants respectively.

General findings and caveats noted by the study authors: Participants were mostly white British, with more females than males. The authors suggested clonal diversity may have been underestimated. After two AZD1222 doses, both the breadth and the depth of spike-specific TCRs were significantly higher than at day 0 and than in MenACWY recipients. Vaccine-associated CD4 TCRs spanned the whole spike protein, with dominant responses in regions 160-218 and 743-854. In the small 56-69-year group, the increase in depth fell short of significance, most likely because of low power. Epitopes outside the regions mutated in the B.1.351 and B.1.1.7 variants were reportedly recognized by nearly half of the unique spike-specific TCRs. Conclusions about previously exposed vaccinees are limited because only six or seven AZD1222 recipients were SARS-CoV-2 seropositive at baseline. Because no day 14 peak-response samples were available, the repertoires could be characterized only after the peak T cell response.

The CDR3 regions of human TCRbeta chains were analyzed by immunosequencing. The paper's processing steps were these. TCRs in the repertoires were compared against a reference library of SARS-CoV-2-specific TCRs that had been generated with the MIRA antigen-specificity platform. Breadth meant the fraction of unique TCRs that were SARS-CoV-2-associated, whereas depth meant the fraction of total T cells that were SARS-CoV-2-associated. Using the MIRA data, every spike-specific TCR was mapped to the spike region that the TCR reacted to and assigned to either a CD4 or a CD8 class. Log10-transformed breadth and depth values were compared by one-way ANOVA with Sidak's multiple comparisons tests. Sourced from immuneACCESS, this table was stored by TCRdb with only in-frame sequences that have V and J called. A share of the clones is absent; for the studies checked, an unresolved V gene accounts for under half, and the remainder has no known explanation. V and J calls and clone size are as listed in that table; D and trimming were resolved from the DNA. This sample comprises 75,000 to 100,000 clones, roughly 87% of them detected only once. The ten largest clones capture 1.5% to 2% of the sample.

In light of the paper, this sample's time point label describes: baseline before first vaccination. The vaccinee samples were drawn from two UK trials, COV001 and COV002, one of which was a single-blind randomized controlled phase 2/3 trial testing AZD1222 (ChAdOx1 nCoV-19) in healthy adults. For TCRbeta chain sequencing, PBMC samples were collected from trial participants at day 0 and at day 28 after the second dose. The rearrangement combines TRBV5-1 with TRBJ1-1, with the D gene not confidently named. The sequence was collected from an adult in good health. The specimen was peripheral blood, collected on day 0 of AZD1222 vaccination. The CDR3 reads as follows: CASSLRMGSATVNTEAFF. Here is the DNA: TGCGCCAGCAGCTTAAGGATGGGGTCGGCGACCGTGAACACTGAAGCTTTCTTT.